These 27 T cell receptor beta chains share one sample of origin, sequenced in a study of blood T cell repertoires in COVID-19 (TCRdb year 2020). The library was prepared using the immunoSEQ multiplex PCR assay. TCRdb took this table from immuneACCESS and kept in-frame rearrangements with V and J called. Such tables lack part of the clones; where checked against another copy, unresolved V genes explain under half of the gap, and the rest is unexplained. The sample includes roughly 200,000 clones, with around nine tenths observed a single time. The ten largest account for 1.6% of the sample. The sequencing sample was made of peripheral blood. These receptors originate from a man younger than 30 with active or convalescent COVID-19.

This chain connects TRBV7-9 to TRBJ1-4; D is perhaps TRBD1 (5 bases). V was shortened by 5 bases and J by 4 bases, with 20 bases between the two germline ends. This CDR3 region has 17 residues. Per germline, CDR1 SEHNR and CDR2 FQNEAQ (reference sequence). The CDR3 coding sequence is TGTGCCAGCAGCCTAGGTACCCCCGGGGGTTTTAATGAAAAACTGTTTTTT. Its translation is CASSLGTPGGFNEKLFF. Using reference TRBV7-9 and TRBJ1-4 for the parts outside the CDR3, the full variable domain is DTGVSQNPRHKITKRGQNVTFRCDPISEHNRLYWYRQTLGQGPEFLTYFQNEAQLEKSRLLSDRFSAERPKGSFSTLEIQRTEQGDSAMYLCASSLGTPGGFNEKLFFGSGTQLSVL.

The V and J genes are TRBV28 and TRBJ2-1; a weak D match, TRBD2 (6 bases). This CDR3 spans 15 amino acids. The V end lost 6 bases, the J end lost 2 bases, and 14 bases lay between the germline ends. Germline assignment: CDR1 MDHEN and CDR2 SYDVKM. In DNA form, the CDR3 reads TGTGCCAGCAGCCTCGGGACTCCGACCTACAATGAGCAGTTCTTC. Protein sequence: CASSLGTPTYNEQFF. The variable domain in full, completed from reference TRBV28 and TRBJ2-1, reads DVKVTQSSRYLVKRTGEKVFLECVQDMDHENMFWYRQDPGLGLRLIYFSYDVKMKEKGDIPEGYSVSREKKERFSLILESASTNQTSMYLCASSLGTPTYNEQFFGPGTRLTVL.

This chain links TRBV3-1 (or the pseudogene TRBV3-2) with TRBJ1-5; D is uncertain. With 4 bases removed from V and 4 bases from J, the gap between germline ends came to 14 bases. CDR3 length: 15 residues. Germline V lookup: CDR1 LGHDT, CDR2 YNNKEL (reference sequence). The CDR3 DNA is TGTGCCAGCAGCCGGACTCCCGGAGGTAATCAGCCCCAGCATTTT. Encoded protein: CASSRTPGGNQPQHF.

V usage is TRBV30 and J usage is TRBJ1-4; 8 bases match TRBD1. The CDR3 loop spans 15 amino acids. Germline lookup yields CDR1 GTSNPN and CDR2 SVGIG (reference sequence). Unmatched junction bases numbered 10, after V lost 0 bases and J lost 10 bases. This CDR3 reads CAWSVDRGGFAKLFF. For the CDR3, the DNA is TGTGCCTGGAGTGTAGACAGGGGTGGGTTTGCAAAACTGTTTTTT.

This chain uses TRBV5-1 with TRBJ1-2, with 9 bases matching TRBD1. V shed 4 bases and J 4 bases; nucleotides not matched to a gene: 8. The CDR3 is 15 residues long. Germline loops: CDR1 SGHRS, CDR2 YFSETQ. In nucleotides, the CDR3 is TGCGCCAGCAGCCTTACACCGGGACAGGGCTATGGCTACACCTTC. It encodes CASSLTPGQGYGYTF.

The chain employs TRBV30 and TRBJ1-4; possible D gene TRBD1, 5 bases. Trimming took off 6 bases at V and 8 bases at J, with 19 bases between the two ends. The CDR3 sequence is 14 residues long. The germline gives CDR1 GTSNPN, CDR2 SVGIG (reference sequence). The CDR3 DNA sequence: TGTGCCTGTACCCCCGGGGGAATCCAAGAAAAACTGTTTTTT. Protein product: CACTPGGIQEKLFF.

CDR3 sequence: CASSALSGSIPNEQFF. CDR3 coding DNA: TGTGCCAGCAGCGCCTTGAGCGGGAGCATCCCCAATGAGCAGTTCTTC. The rearrangement joins TRBV9 to TRBJ2-1; 8 nucleotides line up with TRBD2. The trim removed 3 bases at V and 6 bases at J, leaving 11 bases unmatched. The CDR3 is 16 residues long. Per the germline V gene, CDR1 is SGDLS and CDR2 is YYNGEE. The complete variable domain, with remaining parts taken from reference TRBV9 and TRBJ2-1, reads DSGVTQTPKHLITATGQRVTLRCSPRSGDLSVYWYQQSLDQGLQFLIQYYNGEERAKGNILERFSAQQFPDLHSELNLSSLELGDSALYFCASSALSGSIPNEQFFGPGTRLTVL.

This rearrangement joins TRBV5-1 to TRBJ1-2; 8 bases are shared with TRBD1. CDR1 is SGHRS, CDR2 YFSETQ, per germline. The CDR3 contains 13 residues. After removal of 4 bases from V and 12 bases from J, the junction contained 11 bases not matched to a gene. The CDR3 is CASSGGQGLANTF. The CDR3 DNA is TGCGCCAGCAGCGGAGGACAGGGTCTTGCAAACACCTTC.

The V and J genes are TRBV5-4 and TRBJ2-2, with D possibly being TRBD2 (6 bases). V lost 0 bases, J lost 7 bases, and 10 bases lay in between. CDR1 and CDR2 (germline): SGHNT, YYREEE (reference sequence). The CDR3 covers 14 residues. This CDR3 reads CASSLAYSGGELFF. The CDR3 DNA reads as TGTGCCAGCAGCTTGGCCTATAGCGGCGGGGAGCTGTTTTTT.

The sample holds a few counts of this clone. The rearrangement links TRBV6-1 to TRBJ1-3; 8 bases are a match to TRBD1. The CDR3 runs 15 residues. With V trimmed by 3 bases and J by 4 bases, 5 bases remained unmatched. Germline loops: CDR1 MNHNS, CDR2 SASEGT. The CDR3: CASSEGRGPGNTIYF. The CDR3 DNA reads as TGTGCCAGCAGTGAGGGCAGGGGGCCCGGAAACACCATATATTTT.

The chain couples TRBV30 to TRBJ1-3; the D gene is possibly TRBD1 (5 bases). The CDR3 loop spans 14 amino acids. In germline, CDR1 is GTSNPN, CDR2 SVGIG (reference sequence). V shed 0 bases and J shed 4 bases, with 10 bases lying between them. CDR3 coding DNA: TGTGCCTGGAGTGTAGGGGTGTCGGGAAACACCATATATTTT. It is translated as CAWSVGVSGNTIYF.

The chain combines TRBV9 with TRBJ1-1; no definite D call. Germline-derived CDR1 and CDR2 are SGDLS and YYNGEE. This CDR3 has 14 amino acids. Trimming removed 3 bases from V and 2 bases from J, with 11 bases in between. The CDR3 here is CASSGLGQNTEAFF. The CDR3 bases are TGTGCCAGCAGCGGACTTGGCCAAAACACTGAAGCTTTCTTT.

This clone was recorded only once. The chain joins TRBV19 to TRBJ1-2, with 7 bases that match TRBD1. With V trimmed by 7 bases and J by 6 bases, 8 bases remained unmatched. The CDR3 has 13 amino acids. The V gene's germline CDR1 is LNHDA and CDR2 SQIVND (reference sequence). In DNA form, the CDR3 reads TGTGCCAGTACCCTGGGACAGACTGATGGCTACACCTTC. Its protein is CASTLGQTDGYTF.

This clone was found once. The chain joins TRBV5-8 to TRBJ2-3, with TRBD2 as a possible D gene (5 bases). This CDR3 comprises 15 residues. V lost 7 bases and J 0 bases, leaving 15 bases between the germline ends. Germline V gene sequence: CDR1 SGHTS, CDR2 YDEGEE. Here the CDR3 reads CASGEGSTSTDTQYF. In nucleotides, the CDR3 is TGTGCCAGCGGAGAGGGAAGTACTAGCACAGATACGCAGTATTTT.

V usage is TRBV5-1 and J usage is TRBJ1-1; weak D call: TRBD1 (6 bases). In germline, CDR1 is SGHRS, CDR2 YFSETQ. There are 13 residues in the CDR3. Trimming removed 5 bases from V and 1 base from J, with 9 bases in between. CDR3 coding DNA: TGCGCCAGCAGACGGACAGAGAACACTGAAGCTTTCTTT. This gives the protein CASRRTENTEAFF.

The rearrangement links TRBV19 to TRBJ1-2, with 9 positions matching TRBD1. The CDR3 totals 16 residues. Germline V CDR1 and CDR2: LNHDA, SQIVND (reference sequence). V trimming: 10 bases; J trimming: 2 bases; junction bases outside the gene matches: 14. The CDR3 DNA sequence: TGTGCCACTCTTTCCACAGGGGGCGATGGCAACTATGGCTACACCTTC. Its translation is CATLSTGGDGNYGYTF. Full variable domain (outside the CDR3, taken from reference TRBV19 and TRBJ1-2): DGGITQSPKYLFRKEGQNVTLSCEQNLNHDAMYWYRQDPGQGLRLIYYSQIVNDFQKGDIAEGYSVSREKKESFPLTVTSAQKNPTAFYLCATLSTGGDGNYGYTFGSGTRLTVV.

This clone was counted a single time. The gene calls are TRBV4-1 and TRBJ1-2; the D is unclear. CDR1 is MGHRA and CDR2 is YSYEKL in the germline V gene. The CDR3 length is 15 residues. Between the trimmed V and J ends, which lost 0 bases and 4 bases, there was a span of 12 bases. For the CDR3, the DNA is TGCGCCAGCAGCCAAGATCTGCGAGGAGGCTATGGCTACACCTTC. Protein product: CASSQDLRGGYGYTF.

The chain is built from TRBV4-2 and TRBJ2-7, with TRBD2 matching over 9 bases. The CDR3 is made up of 15 amino acids. Germline CDR1 LGHNA, CDR2 YNFKEQ. Trimming cost V 0 bases and J 7 bases; bases outside gene matches: 7. CDR3 bases: TGTGCCAGCAGCCAAGATGCAGCGGGGGGCCTGGAGCAGTACTTC. It codes for CASSQDAAGGLEQYF.

V gene TRBV13 combines with J gene TRBJ2-7, with 7 bases identical to TRBD1. V shed 0 bases, J shed 4 bases, and the junction held 3 bases outside the gene matches. Germline V lookup: CDR1 PRHDT, CDR2 FYEKMQ (reference sequence). This CDR3 has 14 amino acids. CDR3 region: CASSLGGGRYEQYF. Written as DNA, the CDR3 is TGTGCCAGCAGCTTAGGAGGGGGCAGGTACGAGCAGTACTTC. Combining the CDR3 with reference TRBV13 and TRBJ2-7 gives the whole variable domain AAGVIQSPRHLIKEKRETATLKCYPIPRHDTVYWYQQGPGQDPQFLISFYEKMQSDKGSIPDRFSAQQFSDYHSELNMSSLELGDSALYFCASSLGGGRYEQYFGPGTRLTVT.

The chain links TRBV7-8 to TRBJ1-3; maybe TRBD1 (6 bases). V was clipped by 5 bases and J by 0 bases, with 14 bases between them. Germline V CDR1 and CDR2: SGHVS, FQNEAQ. CDR3 length: 16 residues. The CDR3 nucleotides read TGTGCCAGCAGCCCTACTGGACAGCGCTCTGGAAACACCATATATTTT. Translation: CASSPTGQRSGNTIYF.

The rearrangement links TRBV3-1 (or the pseudogene TRBV3-2) to TRBJ1-1; D is ambiguous. With 0 bases removed from V and 5 bases from J, the gap between germline ends came to 13 bases. CDR3 size: 15 residues. In germline, CDR1 is LGHDT, CDR2 YNNKEL (reference sequence). The CDR3 protein is CASSQDGGSTTEAFF. The CDR3 DNA is TGTGCCAGCAGCCAAGACGGCGGGTCTACAACTGAAGCTTTCTTT.

The chain links TRBV18 to TRBJ2-1; TRBD1 matches at 8 bases. CDR1 KGHSH and CDR2 LQKENI come from the germline V gene. The junction had 8 bases not matched to a gene; V was cut back by 2 bases and J by 5 bases. CDR3 length equals 16 residues. The CDR3 here is CASSPFAGGIHNEQFF. In DNA, the CDR3 is TGTGCCAGCTCACCATTTGCAGGGGGCATCCACAATGAGCAGTTCTTC.

The chain combines TRBV5-1 with TRBJ2-1, with D maybe TRBD2 (7 bases). V lost 1 base to trimming and J lost 1 base, with 12 bases between them. CDR3 length: 16 residues. Germline assignment: CDR1 SGHRS and CDR2 YFSETQ. CDR3 coding DNA: TGCGCCAGCAGCTTGAGTGGGGGGGCTTCCTACAATGAGCAGTTCTTC. Its protein product is CASSLSGGASYNEQFF. The variable domain in full, with the rest retrieved from reference TRBV5-1 and TRBJ2-1, is KAGVTQTPRYLIKTRGQQVTLSCSPISGHRSVSWYQQTPGQGLQFLFEYFSETQRNKGNFPGRFSGRQFSNSRSEMNVSTLELGDSALYLCASSLSGGASYNEQFFGPGTRLTVL.

This clone was seen only once. The chain links TRBV12-5 to TRBJ2-1; TRBD2 matches at 7 bases. V was pared by 3 bases and J by 4 bases, with 6 bases of the junction left unmatched. This CDR3 is built from 15 residues. Germline assignment: CDR1 LGHNT and CDR2 FRNRAP. The DNA for the CDR3 is TGTGCTAGTGGTTTCGGGTTGCGGGGGTACAATGAGCAGTTCTTC. Translating gives CASGFGLRGYNEQFF.

The sample holds one count of this clone. The V gene is TRBV9, the J gene TRBJ1-1, with TRBD1 matching 7 bases. CDR1 and CDR2 from the germline V gene are SGDLS and YYNGEE. J lost 4 bases, V lost 0 bases, and 9 bases had no gene match. The CDR3 is 16 residues long. CDR3 sequence: CASSVARAGGSTEAFF. The CDR3 bases are TGTGCCAGCAGCGTAGCTAGAGCAGGGGGTAGCACTGAAGCTTTCTTT. The entire variable domain, with the rest obtained from reference TRBV9 and TRBJ1-1, is as follows: DSGVTQTPKHLITATGQRVTLRCSPRSGDLSVYWYQQSLDQGLQFLIQYYNGEERAKGNILERFSAQQFPDLHSELNLSSLELGDSALYFCASSVARAGGSTEAFFGQGTRLTVV.

This chain uses TRBV15 with TRBJ1-1; D perhaps matches TRBD1 (6 bases). The CDR3 runs to 17 residues. V lost 4 bases and J 3 bases, leaving 21 bases between the germline ends. Per germline, CDR1 LNHNV and CDR2 YYDKDF (reference sequence). This chain's CDR3 is CATSNLPGAVMDTEAFF. The CDR3 nucleotides are TGTGCCACCAGCAATTTACCAGGGGCTGTCATGGACACTGAAGCTTTCTTT.

The chain joins TRBV9 to TRBJ1-6; D is unclear. Germline lookup yields CDR1 SGDLS and CDR2 YYNGEE. V was pared by 4 bases and J by 8 bases, with 19 bases between. There are 16 residues in the CDR3. The CDR3 region has the DNA TGTGCCAGCAGCAGCTTGGACCTTAGCGGGGATTCACCCCTCCACTTT. Its translation is CASSSLDLSGDSPLHF.